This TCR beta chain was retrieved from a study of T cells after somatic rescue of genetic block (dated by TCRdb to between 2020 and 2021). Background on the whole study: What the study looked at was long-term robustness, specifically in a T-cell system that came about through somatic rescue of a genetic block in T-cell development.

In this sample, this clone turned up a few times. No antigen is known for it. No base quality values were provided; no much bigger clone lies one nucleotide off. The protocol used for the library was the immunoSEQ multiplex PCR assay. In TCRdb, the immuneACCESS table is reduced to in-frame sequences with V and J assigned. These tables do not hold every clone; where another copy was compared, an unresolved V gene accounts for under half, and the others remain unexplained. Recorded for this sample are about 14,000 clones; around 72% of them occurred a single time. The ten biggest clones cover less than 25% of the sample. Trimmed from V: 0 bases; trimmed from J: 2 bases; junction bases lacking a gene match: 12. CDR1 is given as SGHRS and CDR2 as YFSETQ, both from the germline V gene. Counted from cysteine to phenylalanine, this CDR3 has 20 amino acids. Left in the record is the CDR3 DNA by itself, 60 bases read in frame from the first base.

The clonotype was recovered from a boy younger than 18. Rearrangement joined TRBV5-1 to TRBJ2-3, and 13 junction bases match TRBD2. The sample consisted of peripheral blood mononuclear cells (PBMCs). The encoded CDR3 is CASSLGLRPGLAGTTDTQYF. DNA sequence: TGCGCCAGCAGCTTGGGATTGAGACCGGGACTAGCGGGGACCACAGATACGCAGTATTTT.